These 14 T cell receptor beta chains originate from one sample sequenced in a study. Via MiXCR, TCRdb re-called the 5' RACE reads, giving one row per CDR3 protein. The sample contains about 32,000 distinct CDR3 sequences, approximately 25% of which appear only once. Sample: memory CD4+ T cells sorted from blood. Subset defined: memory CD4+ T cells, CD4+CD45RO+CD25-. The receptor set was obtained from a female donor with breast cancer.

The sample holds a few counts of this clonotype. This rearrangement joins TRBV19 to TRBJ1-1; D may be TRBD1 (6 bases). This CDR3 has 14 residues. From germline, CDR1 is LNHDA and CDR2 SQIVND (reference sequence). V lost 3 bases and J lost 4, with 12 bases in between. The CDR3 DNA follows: TGTGCCAGTAGTATTCTGGGGGCGCTCACTGAAGCTTTCTTT. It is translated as CASSILGALTEAFF.

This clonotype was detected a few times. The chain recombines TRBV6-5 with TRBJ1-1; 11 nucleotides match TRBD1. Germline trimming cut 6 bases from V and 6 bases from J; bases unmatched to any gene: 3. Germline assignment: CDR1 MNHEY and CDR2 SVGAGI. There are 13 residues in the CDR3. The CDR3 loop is CASRGQGEPEAFF. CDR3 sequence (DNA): TGTGCCAGCAGGGGACAGGGGGAACCTGAAGCTTTCTTT.

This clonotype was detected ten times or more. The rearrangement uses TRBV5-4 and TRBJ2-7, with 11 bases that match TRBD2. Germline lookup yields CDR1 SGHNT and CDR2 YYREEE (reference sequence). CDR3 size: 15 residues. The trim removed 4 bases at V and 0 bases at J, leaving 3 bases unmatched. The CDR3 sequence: CASSQGLAVSYEQYF. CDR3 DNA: TGTGCCAGCAGCCAGGGACTAGCGGTCTCCTACGAGCAGTACTTC.

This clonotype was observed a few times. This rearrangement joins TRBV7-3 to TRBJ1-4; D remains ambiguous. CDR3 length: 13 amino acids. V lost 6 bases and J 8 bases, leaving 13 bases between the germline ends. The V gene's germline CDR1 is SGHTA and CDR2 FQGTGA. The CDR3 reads CASSTRADEKLFF. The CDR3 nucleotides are TGTGCCAGCAGTACGAGGGCGGACGAAAAACTGTTTTTT.

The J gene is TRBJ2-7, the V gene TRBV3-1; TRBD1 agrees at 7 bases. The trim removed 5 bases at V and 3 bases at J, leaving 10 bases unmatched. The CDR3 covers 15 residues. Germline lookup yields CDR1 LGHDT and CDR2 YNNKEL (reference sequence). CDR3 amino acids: CASSFRDSSVYEQYF. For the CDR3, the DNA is TGTGCCAGCAGCTTCCGGGACAGCTCTGTCTACGAGCAGTACTTC.

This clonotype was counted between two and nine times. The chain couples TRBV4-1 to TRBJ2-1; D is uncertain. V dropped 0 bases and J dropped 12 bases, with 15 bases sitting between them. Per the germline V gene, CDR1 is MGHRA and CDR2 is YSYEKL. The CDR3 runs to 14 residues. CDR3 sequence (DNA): TGCGCCAGCAGCCAAGATGTACGGGTTTCTTGGCAGTTCTTC. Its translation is CASSQDVRVSWQFF.

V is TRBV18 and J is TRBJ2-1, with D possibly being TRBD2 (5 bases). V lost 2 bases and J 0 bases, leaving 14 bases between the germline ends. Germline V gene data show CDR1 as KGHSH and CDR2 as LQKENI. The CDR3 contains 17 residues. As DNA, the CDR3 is TGTGCCAGCTCACCATTCGCGACTACGAGCTCCTACAATGAGCAGTTCTTC. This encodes CASSPFATTSSYNEQFF.

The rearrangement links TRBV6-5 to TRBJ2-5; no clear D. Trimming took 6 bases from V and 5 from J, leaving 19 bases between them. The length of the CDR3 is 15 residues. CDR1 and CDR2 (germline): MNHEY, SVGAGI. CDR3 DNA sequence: TGTGCCAGCAGCCGACCATCGGTTGAACATGAGACCCAGTACTTC. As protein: CASSRPSVEHETQYF.

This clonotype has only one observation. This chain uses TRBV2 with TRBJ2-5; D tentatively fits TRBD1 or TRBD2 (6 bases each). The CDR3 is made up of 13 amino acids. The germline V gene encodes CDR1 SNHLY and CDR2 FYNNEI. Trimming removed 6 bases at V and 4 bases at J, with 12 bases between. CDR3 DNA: TGTGCCAGCAGACCCGGGGGCCCAGAGACCCAGTACTTC. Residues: CASRPGGPETQYF. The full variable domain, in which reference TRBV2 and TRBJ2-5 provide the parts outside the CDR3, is EPEVTQTPSHQVTQMGQEVILRCVPISNHLYFYWYRQILGQKVEFLVSFYNNEISEKSEIFDDQFSVERPDGSNFTLKIRSTKLEDSAMYFCASRPGGPETQYFGPGTRLLVL.

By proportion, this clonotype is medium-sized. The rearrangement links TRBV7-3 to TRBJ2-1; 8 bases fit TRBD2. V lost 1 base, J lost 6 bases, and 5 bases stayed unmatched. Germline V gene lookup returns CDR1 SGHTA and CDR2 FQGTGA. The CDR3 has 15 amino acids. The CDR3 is CASSLIAGGLNEQFF. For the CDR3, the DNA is TGTGCCAGCAGCTTAATTGCGGGGGGCCTCAATGAGCAGTTCTTC.

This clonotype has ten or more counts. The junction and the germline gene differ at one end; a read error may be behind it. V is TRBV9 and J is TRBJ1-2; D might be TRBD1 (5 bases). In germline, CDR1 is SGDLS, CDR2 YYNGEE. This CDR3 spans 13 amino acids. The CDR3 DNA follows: TGTGCCAGCAGCGGTACGGGACCCAGCACCCCCTCCTTC. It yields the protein CASSGTGPSTPSF.

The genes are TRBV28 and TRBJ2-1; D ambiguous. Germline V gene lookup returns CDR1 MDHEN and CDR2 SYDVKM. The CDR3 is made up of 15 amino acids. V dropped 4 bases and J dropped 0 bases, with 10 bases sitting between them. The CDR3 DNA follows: TGTGCCAGCAGTTCGAGCCGTTACTCCTACAATGAGCAGTTCTTC. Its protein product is CASSSSRYSYNEQFF.

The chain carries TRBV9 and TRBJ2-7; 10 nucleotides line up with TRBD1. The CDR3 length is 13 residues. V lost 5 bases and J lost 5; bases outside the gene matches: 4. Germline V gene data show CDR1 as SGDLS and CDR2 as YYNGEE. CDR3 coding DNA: TGTGCCAGCAGTCGACAGGGGGCAGACGAGCAGTACTTC. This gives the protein CASSRQGADEQYF.

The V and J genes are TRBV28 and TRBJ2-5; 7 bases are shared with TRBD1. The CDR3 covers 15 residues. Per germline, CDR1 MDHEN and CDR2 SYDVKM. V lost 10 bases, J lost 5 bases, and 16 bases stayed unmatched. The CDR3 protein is CATDSPGGSRETQYF. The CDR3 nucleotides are TGTGCCACCGATTCTCCAGGGGGATCTCGGGAGACCCAGTACTTC.